This note documents a single TCR beta chain sequence. The antigen is not known. The CDR3 totals 14 residues. Germline loops: CDR1 SGHNT, CDR2 YYREEE (reference sequence). With 0 bases removed from V and 2 bases from J, the gap between germline ends came to 8 bases. This sample was taken from a study of metastatic and nonmetastatic thyroid tumors. Turning to the study itself: Samples came from malignant and benign thyroid patients, and repertoires were compared across blood and tumor or nodule tissue. Points from the study as a whole: Malignant thyroid tumors reportedly had TCR beta diversity that was significantly higher than in benign nodules, in blood and tumor.

In the authors' methods: Researchers built a distant-metastasis classifier for papillary thyroid cancer that drew on CDR3 differences across clinicopathological groups. TCRdb re-called the PCR reads through MiXCR. The V and J calls and clone size are TCRdb's, not the authors'. The sample records more than 6,000 clones, 25% to 30% being singletons. Prior to thyroid surgery, none of the patients had received any treatment. The chain couples TRBV5-4 to TRBJ1-1; no reliable D call. The clonotype originates from a female donor with papillary thyroid cancer or a benign thyroid nodule (not recorded which). Some clones in this sample may be carry-over from other donors' samples. The sample was tumor tissue. The CDR3 DNA sequence: TGTGCCAGCAGCTTGGGCCGGATAAACACTGAAGCTTTCTTT. It codes for CASSLGRINTEAFF. Full variable domain (rest looked up from reference TRBV5-4 and TRBJ1-1): ETGVTQSPTHLIKTRGQQVTLRCSSQSGHNTVSWYQQALGQGPQFIFQYYREEENGRGNFPPRFSGLQFPNYSSELNVNALELDDSALYLCASSLGRINTEAFFGQGTRLTVV.